Below are 23 T cell receptor beta chains sequenced from a single sample in a study of blood T cell repertoires in COVID-19. Clones were sequenced by immunoSEQ multiplex PCR, and TCRdb holds only the in-frame ones, with some missing. The sample includes about 210,000 clones, roughly 77% of them seen just once. The sample comprised PBMCs or T cells enriched from blood (not recorded which). These TCRs come from a man aged 40-55 years who had recovered from COVID-19.

The chain is built from TRBV19 and TRBJ2-5; 7 bases map to TRBD1. Germline CDR1 LNHDA, CDR2 SQIVND (reference sequence). The CDR3 sequence is 12 residues long. V shed 7 bases, J shed 4 bases, and the junction held 3 bases outside the gene matches. The CDR3 sequence is CASKAGGETQYF. DNA for the CDR3: TGTGCCAGTAAGGCAGGGGGAGAGACCCAGTACTTC.

The rearrangement joins TRBV29-1 to TRBJ1-1; TRBD1 matches 8 bases. V lost 7 bases and J lost 1; bases outside the gene matches: 5. The CDR3 runs to 13 residues. The germline V gene has CDR1 SQVTM and CDR2 ANQGSEA. CDR3 sequence: CSAGQGPNTEAFF. The CDR3 DNA reads TGCAGCGCTGGACAGGGCCCGAACACTGAAGCTTTCTTT.

V and J are TRBV4-1 and TRBJ2-6; a weak D match, TRBD2 (6 bases). In germline, CDR1 is MGHRA, CDR2 YSYEKL. The CDR3 has 18 amino acids. V lost 7 bases and J lost 2, with 21 bases in between. CDR3: CASTLGGLVTPGANVLTF. The CDR3 region has the DNA TGCGCCAGCACCCTCGGGGGTTTAGTGACCCCTGGGGCCAACGTCCTGACTTTC.

The rearrangement joins TRBV30 to TRBJ1-2; TRBD1 agrees at 8 bases. In germline, CDR1 is GTSNPN, CDR2 SVGIG (reference sequence). V lost 3 bases, J lost 3 bases, and 6 bases stayed unmatched. The CDR3 spans 14 residues. The CDR3 nucleotides are TGTGCCTGGAGGAGGACAGGGCAAGACTATGGCTACACCTTC. It encodes CAWRRTGQDYGYTF.

The J gene is TRBJ2-3, the V gene TRBV7-8; 9 bases match TRBD1. In germline, CDR1 is SGHVS, CDR2 FQNEAQ. There are 18 residues in the CDR3. V shed 5 bases, J shed 0 bases, and the junction held 12 bases outside the gene matches. The CDR3 loop is CASSPMGDRVSSTDTQYF. CDR3 DNA sequence: TGTGCCAGCAGCCCCATGGGGGACAGGGTTTCTAGCACAGATACGCAGTATTTT. Filled out from reference TRBV7-8 and TRBJ2-3, the complete variable domain reads GAGVSQSPRYKVAKRGQDVALRCDPISGHVSLFWYQQALGQGPEFLTYFQNEAQLDKSGLPSDRFFAERPEGSVSTLKIQRTQQEDSAVYLCASSPMGDRVSSTDTQYFGPGTRLTVL.

The chain links TRBV7-9 to TRBJ2-5; 9 bases are a match to TRBD2. There are 14 residues in the CDR3. Germline trimming cut 8 bases from V and 4 bases from J; bases unmatched to any gene: 8. Germline CDR1 reads SEHNR; CDR2 reads FQNEAQ (reference sequence). CDR3 residues: CASRGVAGAETQYF. The CDR3 region has the DNA TGTGCCAGCCGCGGAGTAGCGGGGGCAGAGACCCAGTACTTC.

This chain links TRBV19 with TRBJ1-6, with D possibly TRBD1 on 6 matching bases. CDR3 size: 17 residues. The germline CDR1 and CDR2 sequences are LNHDA and SQIVND (reference sequence). Trimming stripped 5 bases from V and 0 bases from J, with 14 bases between. The CDR3 is CASSLDSAASYNSPLHF. The CDR3 bases are TGTGCCAGTAGTCTGGACAGTGCCGCCTCCTATAATTCACCCCTCCACTTT.

The chain employs TRBV7-9 and TRBJ1-3; no definite D call. Germline V gene sequence: CDR1 SEHNR, CDR2 FQNEAQ (reference sequence). Trimming cost V 5 bases and J 3 bases, with 14 bases left between them. The CDR3 extends over 15 amino acids. The CDR3 DNA sequence: TGTGCCAGCAGCCCTAGCGGTGGGGTTGGAAACACCATATATTTT. It specifies CASSPSGGVGNTIYF.

This clone was counted only a few times. The rearrangement uses TRBV28 and TRBJ1-1; D unresolved. V was trimmed by 4 bases and J by 1 base, leaving 7 bases between them. Germline V gene lookup returns CDR1 MDHEN and CDR2 SYDVKM. The length of the CDR3 is 13 residues. This chain's CDR3 is CASSSGENTEAFF. CDR3 DNA sequence: TGTGCCAGCAGTTCCGGGGAGAACACTGAAGCTTTCTTT.

The V call is TRBV7-9, the J call TRBJ2-3; D possibly corresponds to TRBD2 (6 bases). V gave up 5 bases and J gave up 2 bases, with 11 bases separating them. The CDR3 covers 14 residues. Germline V lookup: CDR1 SEHNR, CDR2 FQNEAQ (reference sequence). The CDR3 DNA reads as TGTGCCAGCAGCATAGGGACTCCCACAGATACGCAGTATTTT. As protein: CASSIGTPTDTQYF.

This clone came up once. Other DNA sequences in the sample encode the same CDR3. The chain couples TRBV5-1 to TRBJ1-1; D perhaps matches TRBD1 (6 bases). CDR1 and CDR2 (germline): SGHRS, YFSETQ. CDR3 size: 13 residues. Trimming took 5 bases from V and 3 from J, leaving 11 bases between them. CDR3 sequence (DNA): TGCGCCAGCAGTCTGACAGGCTACACTGAAGCTTTCTTT. Encoded protein: CASSLTGYTEAFF.

The table lists this clone with a few counts. V gene TRBV29-1 combines with J gene TRBJ2-5; D possibly corresponds to TRBD1 (6 bases). Germline lookup yields CDR1 SQVTM and CDR2 ANQGSEA. V was pared by 6 bases and J by 4 bases, with 12 bases between. The CDR3 totals 12 residues. The chain's CDR3 is CSVNRDGETQYF. In nucleotides, the CDR3 is TGCAGCGTCAACAGGGATGGAGAGACCCAGTACTTC.

The chain joins TRBV18 to TRBJ2-3, with 7 bases identical to TRBD2. Germline lookup yields CDR1 KGHSH and CDR2 LQKENI. The trim removed 6 bases at V and 8 bases at J, leaving 17 bases unmatched. The CDR3 consists of 16 residues. The CDR3 nucleotides read TGTGCCAGCTCTGTGGTGGCGGGGGTTTCACGCGGTACGCAGTATTTT. Translating it yields CASSVVAGVSRGTQYF.

The gene calls are TRBV4-2 and TRBJ2-3, with 8 nucleotides matching TRBD2. The CDR3 is 15 residues long. The germline CDR1 and CDR2 sequences are LGHNA and YNFKEQ. With V trimmed by 0 bases and J by 1 base, 0 bases remained unmatched. DNA for the CDR3: TGTGCCAGCAGCCAAGACGGGGGGGGCACAGATACGCAGTATTTT. Translation gives CASSQDGGGTDTQYF.

The V call is TRBV19, the J call TRBJ1-5, with 7 bases lining up with TRBD1. CDR3 length: 15 residues. J lost 7 bases, V lost 10 bases, and 16 bases had no gene match. The germline CDR1 and CDR2 sequences are LNHDA and SQIVND (reference sequence). CDR3 amino acids: CATNPDRVRGQPQHF. The CDR3 DNA reads as TGTGCCACCAACCCCGACAGGGTAAGGGGCCAGCCCCAGCATTTT.

The chain uses TRBV19 and TRBJ2-1, with D possibly TRBD1 on 5 matching bases. The germline CDR1 and CDR2 sequences are LNHDA and SQIVND (reference sequence). Trimming took off 7 bases at V and 1 base at J, with 17 bases between the two ends. The CDR3 runs to 16 residues. CDR3 bases: TGTGCCAGTACCATGGTAGGGGCCCGGTCCTACAATGAGCAGTTCTTC. Translating it yields CASTMVGARSYNEQFF.

V is TRBV19 and J is TRBJ2-1; TRBD1 matches 7 bases. Germline lookup yields CDR1 LNHDA and CDR2 SQIVND (reference sequence). Germline trimming cut 4 bases from V and 6 bases from J; bases unmatched to any gene: 15. The CDR3 runs 17 residues. The CDR3 region has the DNA TGTGCCAGTAGTAAAAACAGGGGATTAACCCTTCTCAATGAGCAGTTCTTC. Residues: CASSKNRGLTLLNEQFF.

This clone was seen a few times. CDR3 bases: TGTGCCAGCACCAGTGGGCGTGTAGCTTTCTTT. This sequence encodes CASTSGRVAFF. The V and J genes are TRBV12-3 or TRBV12-4 and TRBJ1-1, with D unclear. The CDR3 extends over 11 amino acids. V was cut by 7 bases and J by 10 bases, with 13 bases left in between.

The chain carries TRBV5-8 and TRBJ2-2; TRBD2 aligns across 9 bases. J gave up 5 bases and V 2 bases, and 4 bases lay outside the gene matches. The CDR3 sequence is 15 residues long. Germline CDR1 SGHTS, CDR2 YDEGEE. The CDR3 sequence is CASSLRSGRTGELFF. The CDR3 coding sequence is TGTGCCAGCAGCTTACGTAGCGGGAGAACCGGGGAGCTGTTTTTT.

The chain carries TRBV15 and TRBJ2-3, with 7 nucleotides matching TRBD2. The CDR3 is 13 amino acids. Germline CDR1 LNHNV, CDR2 YYDKDF (reference sequence). J lost 14 bases, V lost 3 bases, and 11 bases had no gene match. The CDR3 DNA follows: TGTGCCACCAGCAGTTCCTGGACTAGTTTAATGTATTTT. Protein: CATSSSWTSLMYF.

Only a few counts were recorded for this clone. The rearrangement joins TRBV9 to TRBJ2-3; 8 nucleotides line up with TRBD1. With 0 bases clipped from V and 6 bases from J, the junction kept 9 bases outside the gene matches. From germline, CDR1 is SGDLS and CDR2 YYNGEE. There are 16 residues in the CDR3. CDR3 DNA sequence: TGTGCCAGCAGCGTAGGGCTACAGGGGGTGACGGATACGCAGTATTTT. It yields the protein CASSVGLQGVTDTQYF.

The CDR3 is CAWSGTARNSPLHF. CDR3 DNA sequence: TGTGCCTGGAGTGGTACAGCCCGGAATTCACCCCTCCACTTT. This chain connects TRBV30 to TRBJ1-6; no reliable D call. CDR3 length equals 14 residues. CDR1 GTSNPN and CDR2 SVGIG come from the germline V gene (reference sequence). Trimming removed 1 base from V and 7 bases from J, with 11 bases in between.

V and J are TRBV4-1 and TRBJ1-2; 8 bases match TRBD1. V was clipped by 0 bases and J by 7 bases; unmatched bases: 7. Germline V gene sequence: CDR1 MGHRA, CDR2 YSYEKL. CDR3 length: 15 residues. The CDR3 region is CASSQENRGMSGYTF. For the CDR3, the DNA is TGCGCCAGCAGCCAAGAGAACAGGGGGATGAGTGGCTACACCTTC.